These T cell receptor beta chains were read from a single sample in a study of technical replicates of blood from a handful of donors. Produced via immunoSEQ multiplex PCR; TCRdb's table is partial and in-frame only. Among 40,000 to 60,000 clones listed, around 83% were seen once. Sequencing was done on a sample of PBMCs. The receptors were gathered from a human donor in good health. Some clones in this sample may be carry-over from other donors' samples. The CDR3 runs from the conserved cysteine through the conserved F or W. The D gene is left open where the match is weak. The listing skips clone size in some rows; elsewhere it reads once, few, many or a size class.

V	length	D	J	size	DNA	CDR3
TRBV11-2	15	TRBD1	TRBJ1-5	NA	TGTGCCAGCAGCTTAGGACAGGGAATTTATCAGCCCCAGCATTTT	CASSLGQGIYQPQHF
TRBV10-1	14	NA	TRBJ2-7	few	TGCGCCAGCACTCACCGGGACATCTCCTACGAGCAGTACTTC	CASTHRDISYEQYF
TRBV4-1	14	NA	TRBJ2-3	NA	TGCGCCAGCAGCCAATCCCCTAGAGCAGATACGCAGTATTTT	CASSQSPRADTQYF
TRBV7-7	15	TRBD1	TRBJ2-3	NA	TGTGCCAGCAGCTTAGAAGGGACAGGGACAGATACGCAGTATTTT	CASSLEGTGTDTQYF
TRBV6-5	13	TRBD2	TRBJ2-5	once	TGTGCCAGCACCCTAGCGGGGGAAGAGACCCAGTACTTC	CASTLAGEETQYF
TRBV7-3	16	TRBD2	TRBJ2-2	NA	TGTGCCAGCAGCCCCCGGACTAGCGGGAACACCGGGGAGCTGTTTTTT	CASSPRTSGNTGELFF
TRBV6-1	13	NA	TRBJ1-4	NA	TGTGCCAGCAGTGATAGGGGTAGCGAAAAACTGTTTTTT	CASSDRGSEKLFF
TRBV4-2	16	NA	TRBJ1-2	NA	TGTGCCAGCAGCCCCGAGTGGACTAATTCGGGCTATGGCTACACCTTC	CASSPEWTNSGYGYTF
TRBV7-9	19	TRBD2	TRBJ2-5	NA	TGTGCCAGCAGCCTCCCTTTGGCTAGCGGGGGGGCCAGGGAAGAGACCCAGTACTTC	CASSLPLASGGAREETQYF
TRBV7-9	14	TRBD1	TRBJ2-7	NA	TGTGCCAGCAGCCACCGGGACAGGGAGGCCGAGCAGTACTTC	CASSHRDREAEQYF
TRBV15	14	TRBD1	TRBJ2-7	NA	TGTGCCACCAGCTTAGACAGGGGCCCCTACGAGCAGTACTTC	CATSLDRGPYEQYF
TRBV6-1	14	TRBD1	TRBJ2-7	NA	TGTGCCAGCTGTGCCGGGACAGGCCTGTACGAGCAGTACTTC	CASCAGTGLYEQYF
TRBV18	15	NA	TRBJ2-7	NA	TGTGCCAGCTCACGGGATCGAGTAGCGGCGGATGGGCAGTACTTC	CASSRDRVAADGQYF
TRBV5-1	14	TRBD1	TRBJ2-5	NA	TGCGCCAGCAGCTCCGGACAGGGCGGTGAGACCCAGTACTTC	CASSSGQGGETQYF
TRBV11-2	14	NA	TRBJ2-1	NA	TGTGCCAGCAGCGGGGGCTTTCCTTACAATGAGCAGTTCTTC	CASSGGFPYNEQFF
TRBV4-3	16	NA	TRBJ1-2	once	TGCGCCAGCAGCCAAGACGCGGCGGGGGCTGGCTATGGCTACACCTTC	CASSQDAAGAGYGYTF
TRBV7-9	11	NA	TRBJ2-7	NA	TGTGCCAGCAGCCTACCTGGCGAGCAGTACTTC	CASSLPGEQYF
TRBV4-1	16	NA	TRBJ1-2	NA	TGCGCCAGCAGCCAGGGCGCAGGACAGACCTACTATGGCTACACCTTC	CASSQGAGQTYYGYTF
TRBV12-1	16	NA	TRBJ2-1	few	TGTGCCAGCAGCTTTTTACGAGGGCCTCACAACAATGAGCAGTTCTTC	CASSFLRGPHNNEQFF
TRBV7-2	16	NA	TRBJ1-6	NA	TGTGCCAGCAGCTTAAATGCGGCAGGGATCCGTTCACCCCTCCACTTT	CASSLNAAGIRSPLHF
TRBV5-1	18	NA	TRBJ2-2	NA	TGCGCCAGCAGCTTTTTGGGAAATACAGGGTCCAACGCCGGGGAGCTGTTTTTT	CASSFLGNTGSNAGELFF
TRBV10-3	14	TRBD2	TRBJ2-3	NA	TGTGCCATCAGGACTAGCGGGAGAATAGATACGCAGTATTTT	CAIRTSGRIDTQYF
TRBV30	16	NA	TRBJ2-7	NA	TGTGCCTGGAGTGTTGGTACATCGCTAGAGACCTACGAGCAGTACTTC	CAWSVGTSLETYEQYF
TRBV14	15	NA	TRBJ1-5	NA	TGTGCCAGCAGCCCGACGGGGGGCCCCAATCAGCCCCAGCATTTT	CASSPTGGPNQPQHF
TRBV11-2	14	NA	TRBJ2-3	NA	TGTGCCAGCAGCCTCGACGGACTCACAGATACGCAGTATTTT	CASSLDGLTDTQYF
TRBV5-1	15	NA	TRBJ2-7	NA	TGCGCCAGCAGCACCGACAGCTCACCCTCCTACGAGCAGTACTTC	CASSTDSSPSYEQYF
TRBV4-2	14	TRBD1	TRBJ2-5	NA	TGTGCCAGCAGCCAAGTGGACAGGGTGGAGACCCAGTACTTC	CASSQVDRVETQYF
TRBV5-1	15	NA	TRBJ1-6	NA	TGCGCCAGCAGCTTGGAGTTCCTAGATAATTCACCCCTCCACTTT	CASSLEFLDNSPLHF
TRBV9	13	NA	TRBJ1-5	few	TGTGCCAGCAGCGTGGGGGAGGGTCAGCCCCAGCATTTT	CASSVGEGQPQHF
TRBV29-1	16	TRBD1	TRBJ2-2	once	TGCAGCGTTGGGGACAGGGGGGCCCGCTACACCGGGGAGCTGTTTTTT	CSVGDRGARYTGELFF
TRBV6-5	14	NA	TRBJ1-5	once	TGTGCCAGCAGTCCCCGGTGGAGGGGCCAGCCCCAGCATTTT	CASSPRWRGQPQHF
TRBV4-3	17	NA	TRBJ1-1	many	TGCGCCAGCAGCCAAGGTCCCCCGTCGGGTGGGAACACTGAAGCTTTCTTT	CASSQGPPSGGNTEAFF
TRBV7-6	18	TRBD2	TRBJ2-3	NA	TGTGCCAGCAGCCGCCCCTCGGGTGGAGCGGGGTCCACAGATACGCAGTATTTT	CASSRPSGGAGSTDTQYF
TRBV2	15	TRBD1	TRBJ2-7	NA	TGTGCCAGCACCTTAACAGGGGGCGATTCCTACGAGCAGTACTTC	CASTLTGGDSYEQYF
TRBV4-2	15	TRBD1	TRBJ1-2	NA	TGTGCCAGCAGCCAGCCGGGACAGGGGAATGACGGCTACACCTTC	CASSQPGQGNDGYTF
TRBV4-3	15	NA	TRBJ1-4	NA	TGCGCCAGCAGCCAATTCAGGGATCCTAATGAAAAACTGTTTTTT	CASSQFRDPNEKLFF
TRBV6-1	12	NA	TRBJ2-1	NA	TGTGCCAGCAGTGTACTCTACAATGAGCAGTTCTTC	CASSVLYNEQFF
TRBV7-8	14	NA	TRBJ1-4	NA	TGTGCCAGCAGCCTGAGGGACTGGGGTGAAAAACTGTTTTTT	CASSLRDWGEKLFF
TRBV30	15	TRBD1	TRBJ2-2	NA	TGTGCCTGGATTACCGGGACAGGGGGGACCGGGGAGCTGTTTTTT	CAWITGTGGTGELFF
TRBV2	15	NA	TRBJ1-6	NA	TGTGCCAGCATGATCAAACAGTGGGATAATTCACCCCTCCACTTT	CASMIKQWDNSPLHF
TRBV30	15	TRBD1	TRBJ2-3	NA	TGTGCCTGGAGGGTAACAGGGGCCAGCACAGATACGCAGTATTTT	CAWRVTGASTDTQYF
TRBV10-3	13	NA	TRBJ2-7	NA	TGTGCCATCAGTGACAGGGGAAACGACGAGCAGTACTTC	CAISDRGNDEQYF
TRBV4-3	14	TRBD2	TRBJ2-7	NA	TGCGCCAGCAGCCAAGGCCTAGCGGCCCTCGAGCAGTACTTC	CASSQGLAALEQYF
TRBV29-1	13	NA	TRBJ2-5	NA	TGCAGCGTCGAGGGTGGGGGCCGGGAGACCCAGTACTTC	CSVEGGGRETQYF
TRBV30	15	NA	TRBJ1-1	NA	TGTGCCTGGAGTGTACCTGACAGGACTAACACTGAAGCTTTCTTT	CAWSVPDRTNTEAFF
TRBV7-3	15	NA	TRBJ2-6	NA	TGTGCCAGCAGCCCCTTAAGCTCGGGGGCCAACGTCCTGACTTTC	CASSPLSSGANVLTF
TRBV5-1	14	NA	TRBJ2-7	once	TGCGCCAGCAGCTTGGTGGGGAGCCAGCGGGAGCAGTACTTC	CASSLVGSQREQYF
TRBV4-1	16	TRBD2	TRBJ2-1	NA	TGCGCCAGCAGCCAAGATAGCGGGGGGAGGGCCAATGAGCAGTTCTTC	CASSQDSGGRANEQFF
TRBV13	15	TRBD1	TRBJ2-5	NA	TGTGCCAGCAGCTTACGAACAGGGGGTCGAGAGACCCAGTACTTC	CASSLRTGGRETQYF
TRBV5-6	16	NA	TRBJ2-2	NA	TGTGCCAGCAGCTACCGGGCTAGCGAGGGCACCGGGGAGCTGTTTTTT	CASSYRASEGTGELFF
TRBV6-6	15	NA	TRBJ1-6	NA	TGTGCCAGCAGTTCTGTGAGCTCCTATAATTCACCCCTCCACTTT	CASSSVSSYNSPLHF
TRBV18	16	TRBD1	TRBJ1-1	NA	TGTGCCAGCTCACCACAAATTGGACAGGGGGCAAAAGGCGCTTTCTTT	CASSPQIGQGAKGAFF
TRBV11-3	14	NA	TRBJ2-7	NA	TGTGCCAGCAGCCCTCAGGGGGGTCCCTACGAGCAGTACTTC	CASSPQGGPYEQYF
TRBV30	13	TRBD2	TRBJ2-5	NA	TGTGCCTGGAAGGGGAGGGCCGTCGAGACCCAGTACTTC	CAWKGRAVETQYF
TRBV28	18	TRBD1	TRBJ1-5	NA	TGTGCCAGCAGCCTTACAGGGGGGAACTTCTATAGCAATCAGCCCCAGCATTTT	CASSLTGGNFYSNQPQHF
TRBV30	12	NA	TRBJ2-7	NA	TGTGCCTGGAGTCTAGCGTTGAGGGAGCAGTACTTC	CAWSLALREQYF
TRBV4-1	15	NA	TRBJ1-6	NA	TGCGCCAGCAGCCAAGATACAGCTTATAATTCACCCCTCCACTTT	CASSQDTAYNSPLHF
TRBV2	12	NA	TRBJ2-7	NA	TGTGCCAGCAGTGACAACTCCTACGAGCAGTACTTC	CASSDNSYEQYF